This T cell receptor (beta chain) was profiled in a study of T cells in Graves' hyperthyroidism and ophthalmopathy. Study results and caveats: In blood, most of the thyroid clonotypes expanded above 0.001 were also present.

Researchers defined stable Graves' hyperthyroidism as no ophthalmopathy progression within 18 months. Diagnoses were made from clinical symptoms, serum measures (thyroxine and TRAb), thyroid ultrasound and orbital computed tomography. Researchers amplified the TCR beta CDR3 regions from RNA transcripts. First-round RT-PCR with HTBI primers amplified the TCR CDR3 region. Using its own MiXCR run on the multiplex PCR reads, TCRdb lists one record per CDR3 protein. The sample has roughly 720,000 distinct CDR3 sequences, about 18% seen once; the top ten hold 15% to 17%. This clonotype was detected ten times or more. Its target is unknown. The receptor was isolated from a man in his fifties or sixties with Graves' hyperthyroidism. Specimen: blood.

For the CDR3, the DNA is TGTGCCAGCAAAAAGGGCCTAGGAAACACCATATATTTT. The encoded protein is CASKKGLGNTIYF. The chain joins TRBV28 to TRBJ1-3; D is uncertain. The CDR3 has 13 residues. The germline gives CDR1 MDHEN, CDR2 SYDVKM. Trimming took off 7 bases at V and 4 bases at J, with 11 bases between the two ends. Combining the CDR3 with reference TRBV28 and TRBJ1-3 gives the whole variable domain DVKVTQSSRYLVKRTGEKVFLECVQDMDHENMFWYRQDPGLGLRLIYFSYDVKMKEKGDIPEGYSVSREKKERFSLILESASTNQTSMYLCASKKGLGNTIYFGEGSWLTVV.